This T cell receptor (beta chain) derives from a study of CD8 T cells in ankylosing spondylitis. Study-wide findings and caveats: Apparently characteristic of ankylosing spondylitis blood was a TCR beta motif (roughly eight highly homologous variants).

CDR1 and CDR2 (germline): SGDLS, YYNGEE. The CDR3 has 15 residues. The V and J ends lost 3 bases and 3 bases respectively, with 15 bases between them. MiXCR, run by TCRdb on the 5' RACE reads, gives a single entry per CDR3 protein. The data hold some 9,700 distinct CDR3 sequences, with roughly 6.4% observed a single time. Relative to its sample, this clonotype is medium-sized. Its antigen is undetermined. The sequenced material came from blood, either unsorted or a sorted T cell fraction (not recorded which). This TCR was sampled from a female donor with ankylosing spondylitis or in good health (not recorded which). This chain joins TRBV9 and TRBJ1-2; TRBD1 is a possible D gene (5 bases). DNA for the CDR3: TGTGCCAGCAGCGCGAACCGGGGGAGTTACTATGGCTACACCTTC. It codes for CASSANRGSYYGYTF. The whole variable domain, remainder taken from reference TRBV9 and TRBJ1-2, is DSGVTQTPKHLITATGQRVTLRCSPRSGDLSVYWYQQSLDQGLQFLIQYYNGEERAKGNILERFSAQQFPDLHSELNLSSLELGDSALYFCASSANRGSYYGYTFGSGTRLTVV.